This T cell receptor (beta chain) emerged from a study of T cells in women clearing cervical HPV infection. The wider study: Donors had HPV16-related CIN3 or worse; 2 had invasive cancer. Regarding the study as a whole: Associations may precede or follow infection; HPV-specific or memory T cells were not isolated.

The CDR3 runs 16 residues. Germline CDR1 ENHRY, CDR2 SYGVKD. Trimming shortened V by 0 bases and J by 0 bases, and 9 bases separated the two germline ends. In the case of this clone: Its antigen is not known. The read gets to within 3 residues of the CDR3 end, and the germline J gene fills in the rest.

Sequencing was performed with immunoSEQ multiplex PCR; in TCRdb, only in-frame clones are kept and a portion is missing. The ten top clones account for 7% to 7.5%, within a sample of some 30,000 clones. Dot-blot hybridization genotyped cervical HPV amplified with MY09/MY11 PCR. Input material: blood buffy coat. The sequence was obtained from a woman aged 18 to 75 with a cervical HPV16 infection that either progressed to CIN3+ or cleared (not recorded which). The chain employs TRBV10-3 and TRBJ1-3; D gene unclear. The CDR3 DNA, read in part, is TGTGCCATCAGTGAGTCGTATCAACTCTCTGGAAACACC. The encoded protein is CAISESYQLSGNT. The full CDR3 sequence reads CAISESYQLSGNTIYF.